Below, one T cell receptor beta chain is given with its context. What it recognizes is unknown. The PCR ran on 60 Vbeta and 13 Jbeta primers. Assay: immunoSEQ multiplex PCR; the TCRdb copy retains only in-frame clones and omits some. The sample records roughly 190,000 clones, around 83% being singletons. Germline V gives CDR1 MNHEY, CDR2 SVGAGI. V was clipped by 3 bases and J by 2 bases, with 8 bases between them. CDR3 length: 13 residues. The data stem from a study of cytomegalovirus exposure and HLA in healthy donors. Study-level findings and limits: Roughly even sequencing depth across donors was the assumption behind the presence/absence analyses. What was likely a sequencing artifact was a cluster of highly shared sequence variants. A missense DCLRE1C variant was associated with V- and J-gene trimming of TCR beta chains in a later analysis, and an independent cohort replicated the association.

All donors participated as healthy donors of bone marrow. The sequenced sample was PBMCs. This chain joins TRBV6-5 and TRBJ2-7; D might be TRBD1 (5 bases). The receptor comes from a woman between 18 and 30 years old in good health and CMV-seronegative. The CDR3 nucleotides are TGTGCCAGCAGTTATGCACAGGCCTACGAGCAGTACTTC. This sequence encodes CASSYAQAYEQYF.